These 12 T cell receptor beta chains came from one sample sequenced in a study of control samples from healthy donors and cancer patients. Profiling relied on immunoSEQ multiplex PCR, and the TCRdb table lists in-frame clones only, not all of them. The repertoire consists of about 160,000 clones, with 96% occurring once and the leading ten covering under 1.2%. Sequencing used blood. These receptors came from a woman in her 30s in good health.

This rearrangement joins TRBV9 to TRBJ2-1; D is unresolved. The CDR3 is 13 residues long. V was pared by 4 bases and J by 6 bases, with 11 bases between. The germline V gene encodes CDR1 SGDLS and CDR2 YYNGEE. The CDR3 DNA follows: TGTGCCAGCAGCTCAATGAGACGCAATGAGCAGTTCTTC. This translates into CASSSMRRNEQFF.

The CDR3 DNA is TGTGCCACCCAGGGGGGGAACACCGGGGAGCTGTTTTTT. Its translation is CATQGGNTGELFF. The V gene is TRBV10-3, the J gene TRBJ2-2; TRBD1 might be the D (7 bases). Germline loops: CDR1 ENHRY, CDR2 SYGVKD. V was clipped by 10 bases and J by 1 base, with 10 bases between them. The CDR3 runs to 13 residues.

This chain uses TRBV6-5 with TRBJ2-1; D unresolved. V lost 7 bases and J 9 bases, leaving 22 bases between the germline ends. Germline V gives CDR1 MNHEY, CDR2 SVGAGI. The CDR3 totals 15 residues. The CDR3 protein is CASKASVLGVGEQFF. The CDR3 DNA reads TGTGCCAGCAAGGCTTCTGTATTGGGCGTCGGTGAGCAGTTCTTC.

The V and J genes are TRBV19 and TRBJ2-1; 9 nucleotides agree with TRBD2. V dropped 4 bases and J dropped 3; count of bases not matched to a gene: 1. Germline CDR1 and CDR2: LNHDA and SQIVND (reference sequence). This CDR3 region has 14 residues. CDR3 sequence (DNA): TGTGCCAGTAGTAGACTAGCGGACTACAATGAGCAGTTCTTC. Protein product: CASSRLADYNEQFF. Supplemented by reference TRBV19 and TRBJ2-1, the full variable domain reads DGGITQSPKYLFRKEGQNVTLSCEQNLNHDAMYWYRQDPGQGLRLIYYSQIVNDFQKGDIAEGYSVSREKKESFPLTVTSAQKNPTAFYLCASSRLADYNEQFFGPGTRLTVL.

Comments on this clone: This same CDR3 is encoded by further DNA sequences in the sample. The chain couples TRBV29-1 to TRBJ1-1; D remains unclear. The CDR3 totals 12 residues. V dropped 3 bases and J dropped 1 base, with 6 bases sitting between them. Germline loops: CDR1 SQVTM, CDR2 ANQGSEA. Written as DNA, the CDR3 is TGCAGCGTTGACAGGTCGAACACTGAAGCTTTCTTT. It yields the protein CSVDRSNTEAFF.

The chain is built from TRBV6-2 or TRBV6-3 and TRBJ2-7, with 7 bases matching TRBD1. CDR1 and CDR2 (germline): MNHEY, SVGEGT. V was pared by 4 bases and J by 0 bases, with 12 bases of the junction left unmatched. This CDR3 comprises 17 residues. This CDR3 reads CASSSTPGTANSYEQYF. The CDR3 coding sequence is TGTGCCAGCAGTTCTACCCCCGGGACAGCGAACTCCTACGAGCAGTACTTC.

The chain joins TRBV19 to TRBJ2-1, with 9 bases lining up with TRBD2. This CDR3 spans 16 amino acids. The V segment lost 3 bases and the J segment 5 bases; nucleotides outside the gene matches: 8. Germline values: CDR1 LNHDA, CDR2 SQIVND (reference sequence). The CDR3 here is CASSIVGLAGHNEQFF. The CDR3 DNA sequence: TGTGCCAGTAGTATTGTCGGGCTAGCGGGACACAATGAGCAGTTCTTC.

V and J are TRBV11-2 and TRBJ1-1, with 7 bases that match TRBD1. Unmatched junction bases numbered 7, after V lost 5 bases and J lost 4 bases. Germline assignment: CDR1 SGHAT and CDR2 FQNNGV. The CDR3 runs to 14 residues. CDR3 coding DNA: TGTGCCAGCAGCCAACTCCAGGGGGGCACTGAAGCTTTCTTT. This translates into CASSQLQGGTEAFF.

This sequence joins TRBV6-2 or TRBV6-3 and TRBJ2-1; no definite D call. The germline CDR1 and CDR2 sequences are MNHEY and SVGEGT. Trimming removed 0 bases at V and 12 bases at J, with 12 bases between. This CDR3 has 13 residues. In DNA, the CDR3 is TGTGCCAGCAGTTACTCGTCGGATTTGGGGCAGTTCTTC. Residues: CASSYSSDLGQFF.

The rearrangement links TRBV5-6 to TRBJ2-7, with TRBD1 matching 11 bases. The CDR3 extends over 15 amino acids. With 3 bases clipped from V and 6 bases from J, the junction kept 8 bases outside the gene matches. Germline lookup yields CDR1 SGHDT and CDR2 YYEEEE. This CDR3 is CASSSDWDRGIEQYF. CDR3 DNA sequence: TGTGCCAGCAGCTCCGATTGGGACAGGGGGATCGAGCAGTACTTC.

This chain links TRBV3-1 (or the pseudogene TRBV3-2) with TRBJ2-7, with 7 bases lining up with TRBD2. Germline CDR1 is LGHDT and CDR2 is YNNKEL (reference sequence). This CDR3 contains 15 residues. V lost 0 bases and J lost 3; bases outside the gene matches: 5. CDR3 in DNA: TGTGCCAGCAGCCAAGAGCTAGCGGTAGGCTACGAGCAGTACTTC. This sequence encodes CASSQELAVGYEQYF.

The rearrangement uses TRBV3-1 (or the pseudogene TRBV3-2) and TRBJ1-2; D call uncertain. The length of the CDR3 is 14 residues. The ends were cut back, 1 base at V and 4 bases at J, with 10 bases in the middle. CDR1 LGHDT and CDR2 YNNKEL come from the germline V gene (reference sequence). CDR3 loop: CASSQASGVYGYTF. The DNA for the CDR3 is TGTGCCAGCAGCCAAGCATCGGGCGTCTATGGCTACACCTTC.